These 32 T cell receptor beta chains were all obtained from the same sample, sequenced in a study of blood T cell repertoires in COVID-19. Only in-frame clones appear in the TCRdb table, and some are missing; sequencing was by immunoSEQ multiplex PCR. The sample has more than 110,000 clones; 76% are singletons. The source material was peripheral blood. Receptors originate from a woman of 80 years or more with active or convalescent COVID-19.

The chain recombines TRBV27 with TRBJ2-1, with 10 bases aligning to TRBD2. V lost 5 bases and J lost 4; bases outside the gene matches: 5. Germline-derived CDR1 and CDR2 are MNHEY and SMNVEV (reference sequence). The CDR3 contains 15 residues. CDR3 residues: CASSRAGGLYNEQFF. The CDR3 nucleotides are TGTGCCAGCAGTCGAGCGGGGGGGTTATACAATGAGCAGTTCTTC.

This clone has just a few counts. This chain uses TRBV5-1 with TRBJ2-7; weak D call: TRBD1 (6 bases). Germline-derived CDR1 and CDR2 are SGHRS and YFSETQ. The CDR3 covers 12 residues. V was pared by 2 bases and J by 7 bases, with 10 bases between. CDR3 DNA: TGCGCCAGCAGCTTACAGGGTTGGGAGCAGTACTTC. It yields the protein CASSLQGWEQYF.

V gene TRBV2 combines with J gene TRBJ1-4; 7 bases are shared with TRBD1. V was clipped by 1 base and J by 2 bases; unmatched bases: 4. In germline, CDR1 is SNHLY, CDR2 FYNNEI. The CDR3 is 16 residues long. The CDR3 spells CASSEEGAWTNEKLFF. The CDR3 DNA reads as TGTGCCAGCAGTGAAGAGGGGGCATGGACTAATGAAAAACTGTTTTTT.

This chain uses TRBV7-2 with TRBJ2-7, with a tentative D call TRBD1 (6 bases). The germline V gene has CDR1 SGHTA and CDR2 FQGNSA. Trimming removed 3 bases at V and 3 bases at J, with 12 bases between. The CDR3 spans 14 residues. CDR3 sequence reads: CASSLSWTVYEQYF. The CDR3 DNA reads as TGTGCCAGCAGCTTGTCTTGGACAGTCTACGAGCAGTACTTC.

The gene calls are TRBV10-2 and TRBJ2-5, with TRBD2 matching over 12 bases. This CDR3 spans 18 amino acids. V lost 3 bases to trimming and J lost 2 bases; unmatched junction nucleotides: 10. Looked up from germline, CDR1 is WSHSY and CDR2 is SAAADI. The CDR3 DNA is TGCGCCAGCAGTGATAGTAGACTAGCGGGGGCTAAGCAAGAGACCCAGTACTTC. Protein product: CASSDSRLAGAKQETQYF.

The genes are TRBV6-5 and TRBJ2-2; D unresolved. This CDR3 contains 15 residues. Germline V gene sequence: CDR1 MNHEY, CDR2 SVGAGI. V lost 5 bases, J lost 5 bases, and 15 bases lay in between. The CDR3 DNA sequence: TGTGCCAGCAGTCCCCAGGCCTTTGGGACCGGGGAGCTGTTTTTT. Protein: CASSPQAFGTGELFF.

The gene calls are TRBV12-5 and TRBJ1-3; TRBD1 agrees at 8 bases. The CDR3 extends over 15 amino acids. Trimming at V came to 5 bases and at J to 0 bases, leaving 3 bases not matched to a gene. CDR1 is LGHNT and CDR2 is FRNRAP in the germline V gene. CDR3 in DNA: TGTGCTAGTGGTGGACAGGGCCTCTCTGGAAACACCATATATTTT. Translation: CASGGQGLSGNTIYF.

A few counts support this clone. This chain links TRBV27 with TRBJ1-1; TRBD1 matches at 7 bases. CDR1 and CDR2 (germline): MNHEY, SMNVEV (reference sequence). The CDR3 has 15 amino acids. Unmatched junction bases numbered 9, after V lost 5 bases and J lost 3 bases. CDR3 DNA: TGTGCCAGCAGTAAGCAGGGGGTAGGGGACACTGAAGCTTTCTTT. Encoded protein: CASSKQGVGDTEAFF.

V gene TRBV7-9 combines with J gene TRBJ1-3; D is undetermined. The V end lost 5 bases, the J end lost 8 bases, and 16 bases lay between the germline ends. The CDR3 extends over 14 amino acids. Germline assignment: CDR1 SEHNR and CDR2 FQNEAQ (reference sequence). CDR3 nucleotides: TGTGCCAGCAGCCCCCGGGCCCTGGGAGACACCATATATTTT. The encoded protein is CASSPRALGDTIYF.

This sequence joins TRBV30 and TRBJ2-2; a possible D gene is TRBD2 (5 bases). Germline loops: CDR1 GTSNPN, CDR2 SVGIG (reference sequence). CDR3 length: 15 amino acids. Trimming removed 5 bases at V and 6 bases at J, with 19 bases between. CDR3 amino acids: CAWGGGDLSSGELFF. The CDR3 DNA follows: TGTGCCTGGGGTGGAGGAGACCTCTCTTCCGGGGAGCTGTTTTTT.

The chain uses TRBV9 and TRBJ2-1; 10 positions agree with TRBD2. With 3 bases clipped from V and 7 bases from J, the junction kept 10 bases outside the gene matches. Germline loops: CDR1 SGDLS, CDR2 YYNGEE. CDR3 size: 16 residues. The CDR3 loop reads CASSAPLAGVRNEQFF. CDR3 in DNA: TGTGCCAGCAGCGCTCCTCTAGCGGGGGTCAGGAATGAGCAGTTCTTC.

The chain carries TRBV7-9 and TRBJ2-7; D call uncertain. Germline CDR1 SEHNR, CDR2 FQNEAQ (reference sequence). V lost 2 bases to trimming and J lost 3 bases, with 5 bases between them. The CDR3 totals 12 residues. This chain's CDR3 is CASSLSGYEQYF. The CDR3 DNA is TGTGCCAGCAGCTTATCCGGCTACGAGCAGTACTTC. The full variable domain, with the rest looked up from reference TRBV7-9 and TRBJ2-7, is DTGVSQNPRHKITKRGQNVTFRCDPISEHNRLYWYRQTLGQGPEFLTYFQNEAQLEKSRLLSDRFSAERPKGSFSTLEIQRTEQGDSAMYLCASSLSGYEQYFGPGTRLTVT.

This clone was seen just once. This chain connects TRBV5-1 to TRBJ2-7; TRBD2 matches at 8 bases. The CDR3 is 15 residues long. With V trimmed by 5 bases and J by 2 bases, 9 bases remained unmatched. Germline V gene lookup returns CDR1 SGHRS and CDR2 YFSETQ. CDR3 in amino acids: CASSDAGGGPYEQYF. In DNA form, the CDR3 reads TGCGCCAGCAGTGACGCAGGCGGGGGGCCCTACGAGCAGTACTTC.

The V gene is TRBV6-2 or TRBV6-3, the J gene TRBJ2-7; 12 bases are shared with TRBD1. The length of the CDR3 is 14 residues. The germline gives CDR1 MNHEY, CDR2 SVGEGT. Germline trimming cut 7 bases from V and 6 bases from J; bases unmatched to any gene: 7. The CDR3 loop reads CASTPVGQGAEQYF. The CDR3 nucleotides are TGTGCCAGCACCCCGGTGGGACAGGGGGCCGAGCAGTACTTC.

This clone was observed a single time. The chain combines TRBV6-7 with TRBJ1-5; TRBD1 aligns across 7 bases. TRBV6-7 is an open reading frame whose function is uncertain. The J segment lost 7 bases and the V segment lost 2 bases, leaving 8 bases of the junction unmatched. The CDR3 consists of 15 residues. This CDR3 reads CASSYLTGIGQPQHF. The CDR3 DNA reads as TGTGCCAGCAGTTACCTGACAGGGATAGGGCAGCCCCAGCATTTT.

V and J are TRBV30 and TRBJ2-3; 8 bases fit TRBD2. Per germline, CDR1 GTSNPN and CDR2 SVGIG (reference sequence). The CDR3 spans 15 residues. V was clipped by 4 bases and J by 1 base; unmatched bases: 7. CDR3 sequence (DNA): TGTGCCTGGAAATGGGGAGCGGGGGGCACAGATACGCAGTATTTT. This encodes CAWKWGAGGTDTQYF. Full variable domain (outside the CDR3, taken from reference TRBV30 and TRBJ2-3): SQTIHQWPATLVQPVGSPLSLECTVEGTSNPNLYWYRQAAGRGLQLLFYSVGIGQISSEVPQNLSASRPQDRQFILSSKKLLLSDSGFYLCAWKWGAGGTDTQYFGPGTRLTVL.

V is TRBV5-1 and J is TRBJ1-1; D uncertain. The CDR3 covers 14 residues. Between the trimmed V and J ends, which lost 0 bases and 0 bases, there was a span of 6 bases. Germline CDR1 is SGHRS and CDR2 is YFSETQ. The CDR3 loop is CASSLDPVNTEAFF. The CDR3 coding sequence is TGCGCCAGCAGCTTGGATCCGGTGAACACTGAAGCTTTCTTT. The whole variable domain, remainder taken from reference TRBV5-1 and TRBJ1-1, is KAGVTQTPRYLIKTRGQQVTLSCSPISGHRSVSWYQQTPGQGLQFLFEYFSETQRNKGNFPGRFSGRQFSNSRSEMNVSTLELGDSALYLCASSLDPVNTEAFFGQGTRLTVV.

The genes are TRBV4-2 and TRBJ2-1; TRBD2 matches at 13 bases. The CDR3 is 15 residues long. The trim removed 2 bases at V and 6 bases at J, leaving 1 base unmatched. Germline values: CDR1 LGHNA, CDR2 YNFKEQ. CDR3 loop: CASSQTSGGANEQFF. The CDR3 bases are TGTGCCAGCAGCCAAACTAGCGGGGGGGCCAATGAGCAGTTCTTC.

The chain joins TRBV19 to TRBJ1-2; 8 nucleotides agree with TRBD1. The CDR3 runs to 13 residues. V shed 7 bases, J shed 8 bases, and the junction held 9 bases outside the gene matches. The V gene's germline CDR1 is LNHDA and CDR2 SQIVND (reference sequence). The CDR3, as DNA: TGTGCCAGTACGGACAGGGACGCATGGGGCTACACCTTC. Translated: CASTDRDAWGYTF.

This clone occurred a few times. V and J are TRBV28 and TRBJ2-3; TRBD1 is a possible D gene (6 bases). V lost 6 bases and J lost 1, with 17 bases in between. The CDR3 runs 16 residues. Germline CDR1 reads MDHEN; CDR2 reads SYDVKM. CDR3 bases: TGTGCCAGCAGCCCTAAGTGGGACAAAGGCACAGATACGCAGTATTTT. Translating it yields CASSPKWDKGTDTQYF.

The chain is built from TRBV21-1 and TRBJ1-6; the table's D call TRBD1 went unverified against the DNA. TRBV21-1 is a listed pseudogene. This CDR3 is built from 17 residues. In nucleotides, the CDR3 is TGTGCCAGCAGCAAAGAAGATCAGGGTTCGTATAATTCACCCCTCCACTTT. It codes for CASSKEDQGSYNSPLHF.

The CDR3 spells CASSQGTNRDRHSTDTQYF. CDR3 coding DNA: TGTGCCAGCAGCCAAGGGACAAATAGGGACAGACATAGCACAGATACGCAGTATTTT. The chain recombines TRBV3-1 (or the pseudogene TRBV3-2) with TRBJ2-3, with TRBD1 matching over 7 bases. With V trimmed by 1 base and J by 0 bases, 13 bases remained unmatched. CDR1 is LGHDT, CDR2 YNNKEL, per germline (reference sequence). The CDR3 runs to 19 residues.

This clone was detected only a few times. The chain employs TRBV5-5 and TRBJ1-2, with D maybe TRBD1 (6 bases). Germline V gene sequence: CDR1 SGHKS, CDR2 YYEKEE (reference sequence). V was cut by 1 base and J by 4 bases, with 14 bases left in between. The CDR3 is made up of 15 amino acids. The CDR3 DNA reads as TGTGCCAGCAGCTTGACTATAGGGGGTTTCTATGGCTACACCTTC. Translation: CASSLTIGGFYGYTF. The full variable domain, with the rest looked up from reference TRBV5-5 and TRBJ1-2, is DAGVTQSPTHLIKTRGQQVTLRCSPISGHKSVSWYQQVLGQGPQFIFQYYEKEERGRGNFPDRFSARQFPNYSSELNVNALLLGDSALYLCASSLTIGGFYGYTFGSGTRLTVV.

The rearrangement joins TRBV27 to TRBJ1-1, with 12 positions matching TRBD1. Germline V lookup: CDR1 MNHEY, CDR2 SMNVEV (reference sequence). The CDR3 contains 15 residues. The V gene end was trimmed by 3 bases and the J gene end by 4 bases; junction bases not matched to a gene: 3. In DNA, the CDR3 is TGTGCCAGCAGTTTTGGGGACAGGGGGCTCACTGAAGCTTTCTTT. Translating it yields CASSFGDRGLTEAFF.

CDR3 loop: CASSLVGQAYEQYF. Here the CDR3 DNA reads TGTGCCAGCAGCTTAGTGGGACAAGCCTACGAGCAGTACTTC. This chain connects TRBV7-9 to TRBJ2-7; possible D gene TRBD1, 6 bases. The CDR3 runs to 14 residues. Looked up from germline, CDR1 is SEHNR and CDR2 is FQNEAQ (reference sequence). V was trimmed by 1 base and J by 2 bases, leaving 9 bases between them.

The V and J genes are TRBV6-2 or TRBV6-3 and TRBJ2-5, with 11 bases lining up with TRBD2. CDR1 MNHEY and CDR2 SVGEGT come from the germline V gene. This CDR3 has 15 amino acids. V gave up 5 bases and J gave up 2 bases; unmatched junction bases: 4. This CDR3 reads CASSRSSGGQETQYF. The CDR3 DNA reads as TGTGCCAGCAGTAGATCTAGCGGGGGGCAAGAGACCCAGTACTTC.

This clone was seen only once. The chain uses TRBV20-1 and TRBJ1-5, with D perhaps matching TRBD1 (5 bases). V lost 3 bases, J lost 3 bases, and 15 bases lay in between. This CDR3 has 15 amino acids. The germline V gene has CDR1 DFQATT and CDR2 SNEGSKA (reference sequence). The CDR3 sequence: CSASVGGGYNQPQHF. The CDR3 DNA sequence: TGCAGTGCTAGTGTAGGTGGGGGGTACAATCAGCCCCAGCATTTT.

The chain combines TRBV7-8 with TRBJ1-2; 7 positions agree with TRBD1. V lost 5 bases and J lost 7; bases outside the gene matches: 10. The germline gives CDR1 SGHVS, CDR2 FQNEAQ. This CDR3 region has 14 residues. The chain's CDR3 is CASSGRTGSGGYTF. The CDR3, as DNA: TGTGCCAGCAGCGGACGGACAGGCTCGGGTGGCTACACCTTC.

A few counts support this clone. V gene TRBV10-3 combines with J gene TRBJ2-3; D is unclear. Germline V gives CDR1 ENHRY, CDR2 SYGVKD. CDR3 length: 13 amino acids. Trimming took off 5 bases at V and 10 bases at J, with 16 bases between the two ends. CDR3 residues: CAISPITRYSQYF. The CDR3, as DNA: TGTGCCATCAGTCCCATCACCCGGTATTCGCAGTATTTT.

V usage is TRBV5-1 and J usage is TRBJ1-6; 7 bases are shared with TRBD1. The V gene end was trimmed by 2 bases and the J gene end by 1 base; junction bases not matched to a gene: 3. CDR3 length: 16 amino acids. Germline assignment: CDR1 SGHRS and CDR2 YFSETQ. The CDR3, as DNA: TGCGCCAGCAGCTTCGACAGGGAATCCTATAATTCACCCCTCCACTTT. Residues: CASSFDRESYNSPLHF.

The gene calls are TRBV5-8 and TRBJ1-5; 9 bases line up with TRBD1. CDR3 length equals 15 residues. J lost 4 bases, V lost 4 bases, and 6 bases had no gene match. Germline values: CDR1 SGHTS, CDR2 YDEGEE. The chain's CDR3 is CASSLGQGENQPQHF. CDR3 coding DNA: TGTGCCAGCAGCCTGGGACAGGGAGAGAATCAGCCCCAGCATTTT.

This sequence joins TRBV7-6 and TRBJ2-1; the match to TRBD2 covers 8 bases. V dropped 1 base and J dropped 6; count of bases not matched to a gene: 2. CDR3 length equals 14 residues. The germline CDR1 and CDR2 sequences are SGHVS and FNYEAQ. CDR3 DNA sequence: TGTGCCAGCAGCTTAGATCGGGGGGGCAATGAGCAGTTCTTC. It specifies CASSLDRGGNEQFF.